The T cell receptor (beta chain) described here comes from a study of blood T cell repertoires in COVID-19. Whole-study context: PBMCs, B-cell-depleted T cells, or T cells were the source of the cDNA or gDNA that made up the material.

Sequencing used immunoSEQ multiplex PCR; TCRdb keeps in-frame clones, though not all of them. The sample includes around 250,000 clones, approximately 88% of them seen just once. Participants, about 18 to 90 years old, spanned 25 or so US areas. Cohorts were determined from participant-reported clinical history. CDR1 and CDR2 from the germline V gene are MNHEY and SVGAGI. V lost 7 bases, J lost 5 bases, and 5 bases stayed unmatched. The CDR3 extends over 14 amino acids. The V gene is TRBV6-5, the J gene TRBJ1-5; 10 nucleotides align to TRBD1. Sequencing was carried out using PBMCs or T cells enriched from blood (not recorded which). This receptor was identified in a woman in her thirties or forties with acute COVID-19. This chain's CDR3 is CASTPGTGDQPQHF. Here the CDR3 DNA reads TGTGCCAGCACCCCGGGGACAGGGGATCAGCCCCAGCATTTT.